This entry lists 27 T cell receptor beta chains sequenced from one sample in a study of blood T cell repertoires in COVID-19. The repertoire was sequenced with immunoSEQ multiplex PCR; TCRdb's copy has only in-frame clones and lacks some. This table holds hundreds of thousands of clones, around 82% found once. The material sequenced was peripheral blood. The receptor set was obtained from a woman aged 45 to 65 with acute or convalescent COVID-19.

This chain joins TRBV7-6 and TRBJ2-1; 14 bases match TRBD2. Germline V gives CDR1 SGHVS, CDR2 FNYEAQ. This CDR3 is 15 amino acids long. Trimming took 4 bases from V and 8 from J; bases not matched to a gene: 4. DNA for the CDR3: TGTGCCAGCAGCTCCCCGGGACTAGCGGGAGATGAGCAGTTCTTC. Protein sequence: CASSSPGLAGDEQFF.

The CDR3 loop reads CASTRLGNTGELFF. The CDR3 DNA is TGTGCCAGCACTCGACTAGGGAACACCGGGGAGCTGTTTTTT. The rearrangement joins TRBV6-5 to TRBJ2-2; perhaps TRBD2 as D (6 bases). Between the trimmed V and J ends, which lost 7 bases and 1 base, there was a span of 10 bases. The CDR3 covers 14 residues. Germline V gene sequence: CDR1 MNHEY, CDR2 SVGAGI.

This clone was seen once. The gene calls are TRBV2 and TRBJ2-3; TRBD2 aligns across 10 bases. Germline V gene lookup returns CDR1 SNHLY and CDR2 FYNNEI. V shed 6 bases and J 5 bases; nucleotides not matched to a gene: 8. The CDR3 is 15 residues long. The CDR3: CASSHLAGEVDTQYF. DNA of the CDR3: TGTGCCAGCAGCCATCTAGCGGGAGAAGTAGATACGCAGTATTTT.

As concerns this clone: The same CDR3 can be traced to other DNA sequences in this sample. The chain has TRBV30 and TRBJ2-2, with D tentatively TRBD2 (5 bases). The CDR3 runs to 15 residues. Between the trimmed V and J ends, which lost 4 bases and 6 bases, there was a span of 18 bases. In germline, CDR1 is GTSNPN, CDR2 SVGIG (reference sequence). In DNA form, the CDR3 reads TGTGCCTGGACCCTAAAAGGGAGACGGGCCGGGGAGCTGTTTTTT. It codes for CAWTLKGRRAGELFF.

The rearrangement joins TRBV18 to TRBJ2-5; D is unclear. Trimming took 3 bases from V and 1 from J, leaving 3 bases between them. In germline, CDR1 is KGHSH, CDR2 LQKENI. There are 12 residues in the CDR3. DNA for the CDR3: TGTGCCAGCTCACCTATCCAAGAGACCCAGTACTTC. Its translation is CASSPIQETQYF.

The chain joins TRBV29-1 to TRBJ1-1; the match to TRBD1 covers 7 bases. The trim removed 4 bases at V and 3 bases at J, leaving 2 bases unmatched. The CDR3 spans 12 residues. Germline-derived CDR1 and CDR2 are SQVTM and ANQGSEA. The CDR3 here is CSVARGDTEAFF. The CDR3 DNA reads as TGCAGCGTTGCCAGGGGGGACACTGAAGCTTTCTTT.

With respect to this clone: Germline is not matched at one junction end, which may reflect a read error. The chain joins TRBV7-2 to TRBJ2-7, with 13 positions matching TRBD2. This CDR3 has 13 amino acids. The germline V gene has CDR1 SGHTA and CDR2 FQGNSA. CDR3 coding DNA: TGTGCCAGCAGACCTGGACTAGCGGGAGCGGTTGACTTC. Its protein product is CASRPGLAGAVDF.

The CDR3 reads CATSDGREVSEQYF. The CDR3 DNA reads TGTGCCACCAGTGACGGGCGGGAGGTCTCCGAGCAGTACTTC. The chain recombines TRBV24-1 with TRBJ2-7; 8 bases align to TRBD2. There are 14 residues in the CDR3. Germline lookup yields CDR1 KGHDR and CDR2 SFDVKD. V lost 4 bases and J lost 6; bases outside the gene matches: 7.

This chain connects TRBV3-1 (or the pseudogene TRBV3-2) to TRBJ2-3; 12 positions agree with TRBD2. V was clipped by 4 bases and J by 4 bases; unmatched bases: 9. The CDR3 totals 17 residues. CDR1 LGHDT and CDR2 YNNKEL come from the germline V gene (reference sequence). The CDR3 bases are TGTGCCAGCAGCCTCCGCGGACTAGCGGGACGTGCAGATACGCAGTATTTT. Its protein product is CASSLRGLAGRADTQYF.

A single count supports this clone. The rearrangement joins TRBV14 to TRBJ2-3; 11 bases agree with TRBD2. CDR3 length: 17 amino acids. Germline CDR1 is SGHDN and CDR2 is FVKESK. V was pared by 1 base and J by 4 bases, with 7 bases of the junction left unmatched. The CDR3 DNA follows: TGTGCCAGCAGCCAAGTAGAGATACTAGCGGGAGCAGATACGCAGTATTTT. Translation: CASSQVEILAGADTQYF.

The chain employs TRBV29-1 and TRBJ2-7, with D perhaps matching TRBD1 (7 bases). With 6 bases removed from V and 3 bases from J, the gap between germline ends came to 21 bases. CDR1 and CDR2 from the germline V gene are SQVTM and ANQGSEA. This CDR3 has 15 amino acids. The CDR3 loop is CSVRRGAGGGYEQYF. In DNA form, the CDR3 reads TGCAGCGTCCGGAGGGGGGCAGGGGGAGGCTACGAGCAGTACTTC.

The chain has TRBV28 and TRBJ2-7; 12 positions agree with TRBD2. Losses at the gene ends were 4 bases for V and 3 bases for J; bases not matched to a gene: 4. Germline V gives CDR1 MDHEN, CDR2 SYDVKM. The CDR3 sequence is 15 residues long. CDR3 sequence: CASSSLTSGGYEQYF. DNA of the CDR3: TGTGCCAGCAGTTCCCTGACTAGCGGGGGCTACGAGCAGTACTTC.

V usage is TRBV18 and J usage is TRBJ2-1; 10 bases align to TRBD2. V lost 3 bases and J lost 0; bases outside the gene matches: 2. Germline CDR1 reads KGHSH; CDR2 reads LQKENI. This CDR3 has 16 residues. CDR3 DNA: TGTGCCAGCTCACCGGGACTAGCGAACTCCTACAATGAGCAGTTCTTC. Translation gives CASSPGLANSYNEQFF.

This clone was counted only a few times. The rearrangement joins TRBV6-5 to TRBJ2-7, with TRBD1 matching over 10 bases. The V segment lost 4 bases and the J segment 13 bases; nucleotides outside the gene matches: 7. Germline lookup yields CDR1 MNHEY and CDR2 SVGAGI. This CDR3 is 12 amino acids long. CDR3 nucleotide sequence: TGTGCCAGCAGTTCCACAGGGACAGGGGTTTACTTC. Its protein product is CASSSTGTGVYF.

This chain uses TRBV7-9 with TRBJ1-1; TRBD1 might be the D (6 bases). Between the trimmed V and J ends, which lost 6 bases and 1 base, there was a span of 18 bases. This CDR3 contains 16 residues. In germline, CDR1 is SEHNR, CDR2 FQNEAQ (reference sequence). CDR3 nucleotides: TGTGCCAGCAGGCCACCAGGGGCCCTTACGAACACTGAAGCTTTCTTT. Protein product: CASRPPGALTNTEAFF.

The chain couples TRBV7-3 to TRBJ2-1; D may be TRBD2 (5 bases). V lost 5 bases and J lost 5, with 7 bases in between. Germline V gene data show CDR1 as SGHTA and CDR2 as FQGTGA. This CDR3 has 12 residues. CDR3 loop: CASSAGDNEQFF. CDR3 DNA: TGTGCCAGCAGCGCCGGGGACAATGAGCAGTTCTTC.

The chain joins TRBV11-2 to TRBJ1-1, with 12 bases matching TRBD1. CDR3 length equals 13 residues. The germline V gene has CDR1 SGHAT and CDR2 FQNNGV. V shed 4 bases, J shed 10 bases, and the junction held 4 bases outside the gene matches. The CDR3, as DNA: TGTGCCAGCAGCTCACGGGACAGGGGGCGAGCTTTCTTT. Amino acid sequence: CASSSRDRGRAFF.

The J gene is TRBJ1-1, the V gene TRBV5-1; tentative D call: TRBD1 (6 bases). V was shortened by 4 bases and J by 4 bases, with 17 bases between the two germline ends. The CDR3 covers 15 residues. Germline CDR1 reads SGHRS; CDR2 reads YFSETQ. CDR3 nucleotide sequence: TGCGCCAGCAGCCCGACCGTAGGACAGTTCACTGAAGCTTTCTTT. This sequence encodes CASSPTVGQFTEAFF.

The V call is TRBV6-5, the J call TRBJ2-3; 9 bases map to TRBD1. The CDR3 length is 13 residues. V shed 11 bases, J shed 2 bases, and the junction held 5 bases outside the gene matches. Germline CDR1 reads MNHEY; CDR2 reads SVGAGI. The DNA for the CDR3 is TGTGCCTCCAGGACAGGGGACACAGATACGCAGTATTTT. This encodes CASRTGDTDTQYF.

J is TRBJ2-2 and V is TRBV9; TRBD2 aligns across 12 bases. After removal of 5 bases from V and 3 bases from J, the junction contained 8 bases not matched to a gene. The V gene's germline CDR1 is SGDLS and CDR2 YYNGEE. CDR3 length equals 17 residues. CDR3 loop: CASRRASGRADTGELFF. The CDR3 DNA follows: TGTGCCAGCAGACGGGCTAGCGGGAGGGCTGACACCGGGGAGCTGTTTTTT. Based on the CDR3 plus reference TRBV9 and TRBJ2-2, the full variable domain is DSGVTQTPKHLITATGQRVTLRCSPRSGDLSVYWYQQSLDQGLQFLIQYYNGEERAKGNILERFSAQQFPDLHSELNLSSLELGDSALYFCASRRASGRADTGELFFGEGSRLTVL.

The chain employs TRBV10-3 and TRBJ2-7; tentative D call: TRBD2 (6 bases). Trimming took 10 bases from V and 2 from J, leaving 18 bases between them. Germline CDR1 reads ENHRY; CDR2 reads SYGVKD. The CDR3 has 14 residues. The CDR3, as DNA: TGTGCCACCAGGGACGGAGGGCAAGCCTACGAGCAGTACTTC. Translation gives CATRDGGQAYEQYF.

This clone occurred a few times. The J gene is TRBJ1-1, the V gene TRBV30; 7 nucleotides match TRBD1. Germline CDR1 is GTSNPN and CDR2 is SVGIG (reference sequence). The CDR3 contains 12 residues. In nucleotides, the CDR3 is TGTGCTCGGACAGGAGATAACACTGAAGCTTTCTTT. Encoded protein: CARTGDNTEAFF.

The chain carries TRBV28 and TRBJ2-7, with D possibly matching TRBD2 (6 bases). The CDR3 loop spans 13 amino acids. From germline, CDR1 is MDHEN and CDR2 SYDVKM. V was clipped by 9 bases and J by 5 bases, with 17 bases between them. CDR3 coding DNA: TGTGCCAGTTACGGGACTCCCCGCAACGAGCAGTACTTC. It encodes CASYGTPRNEQYF.

This chain links TRBV12-3 or TRBV12-4 with TRBJ1-1, with TRBD1 as a possible D gene (5 bases). The CDR3 consists of 13 residues. V shed 7 bases and J shed 8 bases, with 17 bases lying between them. The CDR3 sequence: CASTVERGREAFF. The CDR3 DNA reads TGTGCCAGCACCGTTGAGCGGGGGAGGGAAGCTTTCTTT.

Only a few counts were recorded for this clone. The V gene is TRBV9, the J gene TRBJ2-2; 7 bases are shared with TRBD1. This CDR3 is 16 amino acids long. In germline, CDR1 is SGDLS, CDR2 YYNGEE. J gave up 6 bases and V 0 bases, and 8 bases lay outside the gene matches. The CDR3 DNA follows: TGTGCCAGCAGCGTAGCCCGACAGGGTAACGCCGGGGAGCTGTTTTTT. It is translated as CASSVARQGNAGELFF.

This chain connects TRBV15 to TRBJ1-1; D call uncertain. The germline CDR1 and CDR2 sequences are LNHNV and YYDKDF (reference sequence). This CDR3 has 16 amino acids. The V gene lost 3 bases and the J gene lost 1 base, with 15 bases spanning the gap. The CDR3 sequence is CATSRGSGEGNTEAFF. DNA for the CDR3: TGTGCCACCAGCAGGGGTTCTGGGGAGGGGAACACTGAAGCTTTCTTT. Combining the CDR3 with reference TRBV15 and TRBJ1-1 gives the whole variable domain DAMVIQNPRYQVTQFGKPVTLSCSQTLNHNVMYWYQQKSSQAPKLLFHYYDKDFNNEADTPDNFQSRRPNTSFCFLDIRSPGLGDTAMYLCATSRGSGEGNTEAFFGQGTRLTVV.

This clone was recorded once. The CDR3, as DNA: TGTGCCAGCAGACCTCAATTAGCTACGAGCTCCTACGAGCAGTACTTC. Encoded protein: CASRPQLATSSYEQYF. This chain joins TRBV7-2 and TRBJ2-7; D unclear. The CDR3 runs to 16 residues. V lost 6 bases and J lost 0, with 18 bases in between. Germline CDR1 reads SGHTA; CDR2 reads FQGNSA.